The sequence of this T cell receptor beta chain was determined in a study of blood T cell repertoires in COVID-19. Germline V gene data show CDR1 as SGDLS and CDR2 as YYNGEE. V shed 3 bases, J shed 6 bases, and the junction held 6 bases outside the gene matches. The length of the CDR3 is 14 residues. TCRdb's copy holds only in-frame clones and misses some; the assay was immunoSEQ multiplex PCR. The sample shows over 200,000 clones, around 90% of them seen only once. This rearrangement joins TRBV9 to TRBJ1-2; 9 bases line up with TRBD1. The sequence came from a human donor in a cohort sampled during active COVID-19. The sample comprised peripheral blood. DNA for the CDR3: TGTGCCAGCAGCGCCCACAGGGGGCTGGATGGCTACACCTTC. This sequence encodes CASSAHRGLDGYTF.